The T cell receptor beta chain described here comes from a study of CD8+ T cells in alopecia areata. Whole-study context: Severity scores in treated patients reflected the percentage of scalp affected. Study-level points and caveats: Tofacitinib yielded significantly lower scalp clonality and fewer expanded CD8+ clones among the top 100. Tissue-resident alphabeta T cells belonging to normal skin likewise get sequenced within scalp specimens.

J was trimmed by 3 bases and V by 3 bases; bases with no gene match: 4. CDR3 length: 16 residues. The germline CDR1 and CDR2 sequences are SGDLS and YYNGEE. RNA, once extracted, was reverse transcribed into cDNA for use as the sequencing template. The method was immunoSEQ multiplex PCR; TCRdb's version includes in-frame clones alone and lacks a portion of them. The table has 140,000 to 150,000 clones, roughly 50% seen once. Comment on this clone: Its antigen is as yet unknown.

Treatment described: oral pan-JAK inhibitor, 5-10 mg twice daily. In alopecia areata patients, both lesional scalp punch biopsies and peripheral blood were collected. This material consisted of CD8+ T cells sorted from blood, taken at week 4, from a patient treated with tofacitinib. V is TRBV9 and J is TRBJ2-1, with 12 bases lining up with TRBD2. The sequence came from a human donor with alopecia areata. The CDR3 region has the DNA TGTGCCAGCAGCGCCGGGACTAGCGGGTTCTACAATGAGCAGTTCTTC. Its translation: CASSAGTSGFYNEQFF.